This is a list of T cell receptor beta chains from one sample in a study of T cell repertoires in cytomegalovirus infection. No antigen has been assigned to these receptors. Each CDR3 protein is one row after TCRdb ran MiXCR on the reads. This sample yields 300,000 to 400,000 distinct CDR3 sequences, of which under 35% are seen a single time; 20% belongs to the top ten. Specimen: cultured PBMCs, collected from culture after CMV antigen stimulation. The receptors originated from a human donor in good health (CMV status not recorded). Some clones in this sample may be carry-over from other donors' samples. Both conserved end residues are part of each CDR3. A D gene is named only where the DNA matches it firmly. A row's size may be missing; if present it is once, few, many or a size class.

clone size	V gene	D gene	J gene	CDR3 protein	CDR3 DNA
NA	TRBV5-3	NA	TRBJ2-3	CASSLAGRALGDTQYF	TGTGCCAGCAGCTTGGCTGGGCGGGCCCTGGGAGATACGCAGTATTTT
few	TRBV12-3/TRBV12-4	NA	TRBJ1-4	CASSLSDEKLFF	TGTGCCAGCAGTTTATCTGACGAAAAACTGTTTTTT
few	TRBV11-2	NA	TRBJ1-2	CASSLPTGSPNGYTF	TGTGCCAGCAGCTTACCTACAGGGTCCCCAAATGGCTACACCTTC
few	TRBV27	NA	TRBJ1-2	CASKSKGHYGYTF	TGTGCCAGCAAGAGCAAGGGGCACTATGGCTACACCTTC
many	TRBV7-2	NA	TRBJ2-7	CASSLVGDPSYEQYF	TGTGCCAGCAGCTTAGTCGGGGACCCTTCCTACGAGCAGTACTTC
few	TRBV27	NA	TRBJ2-5	CASRRSGGQTQYF	TGTGCCAGCCGTCGGTCAGGTGGGCAGACCCAGTACTTC
NA	TRBV27	NA	TRBJ1-5	CASSLLGGNQPQHF	TGTGCCAGCAGCTTACTCGGGGGTAATCAGCCCCAGCATTTT
many	TRBV6-5	NA	TRBJ1-1	CASSYSKSSRTEAFF	TGTGCCAGCAGTTACTCGAAATCCAGCAGGACTGAAGCTTTCTTT
few	TRBV28	TRBD1	TRBJ1-2	CASSPNRDRVIYGYTF	TGTGCCAGCAGTCCCAACCGGGACAGGGTAATCTATGGCTACACCTTC
few	TRBV12-5	TRBD1	TRBJ1-3	CASGWGQGVSWNTIYF	TGTGCTAGTGGTTGGGGCCAGGGGGTTTCCTGGAACACCATATATTTT
NA	TRBV15	NA	TRBJ1-5	CATSVGGNQPQHF	TGTGCCACCAGCGTGGGAGGCAATCAGCCCCAGCATTTT
few	TRBV20-1	NA	TRBJ2-3	CSARQAGSTDTQYF	TGCAGTGCCCGACAAGCGGGCAGCACAGATACGCAGTATTTT
few	TRBV7-2	NA	TRBJ1-5	CASSLVGQTLAGQPQHF	TGTGCCAGCAGCTTAGTCGGTCAGACATTAGCTGGACAGCCCCAGCATTTT
NA	TRBV7-2	NA	TRBJ1-1	CASSLTQGATEAFF	TGTGCCAGCAGCTTGACACAGGGTGCCACTGAAGCTTTCTTT
NA	TRBV9	TRBD2	TRBJ2-7	CASSVGPRGLAGEDEQYF	TGTGCCAGCAGCGTAGGACCCCGTGGACTAGCGGGAGAAGACGAGCAGTACTTC
NA	TRBV24-1	NA	TRBJ2-1	CATSEGGRAEQFF	TGTGCCACCAGTGAGGGGGGACGGGCTGAGCAGTTCTTC
few	TRBV27	NA	TRBJ2-7	CASRKQGIGSYEQYF	TGTGCCAGCCGAAAACAGGGCATAGGGTCCTACGAGCAGTACTTC
few	TRBV5-1	NA	TRBJ2-4	CASSLASVLDIQYF	TGCGCCAGCAGCTTGGCATCGGTTTTAGACATTCAGTACTTC
few	TRBV5-1	NA	TRBJ2-5	CASSLMGETLETQYF	TGCGCCAGCAGCTTGATGGGGGAGACGCTAGAGACCCAGTACTTC
few	TRBV6-1	NA	TRBJ2-3	CASTPGLDTDTQYF	TGTGCCAGCACCCCCGGGCTGGACACAGATACGCAGTATTTT